This TCR beta chain was identified during a study of metastatic and nonmetastatic thyroid tumors. As for the study in general: It was across blood and tumor or nodule tissue from malignant and benign thyroid patients that repertoires were compared.

The entire patient cohort was treatment-naive prior to thyroid surgery. Original processing methods: A classifier for distant metastasis in papillary thyroid cancer was constructed using CDR3 differences observed across clinicopathological groups. Using MiXCR, TCRdb re-called clones from the PCR reads. TCRdb, not the original authors, processed these V and J calls. The sample records some 45,000 clones, roughly 15% being singletons. This clone turned up a few times. Germline lookup yields CDR1 MDHEN and CDR2 SYDVKM. Trimming shortened V by 2 bases and J by 6 bases, and 14 bases separated the two germline ends. The CDR3 has 15 residues.

This chain joins TRBV28 and TRBJ1-5; D is undetermined. The sequencing sample was made of blood. The sequence derives from a female donor with papillary thyroid cancer or a benign thyroid nodule (not recorded which). Some clones in this sample may be carry-over from other donors' samples. CDR3 nucleotides: TGTGCCAGCAGTTTAGTCACGGGATCCAGTCAGCCCCAGCATTTT. This translates into CASSLVTGSSQPQHF.